This T cell receptor (beta chain) was profiled in a study of Ad26.COV2.S vaccination and SARS-CoV-2 variants. Study-wide background: Recipients of Ad26.COV2.S got it intramuscularly, once or twice 56 days apart.

Repertoires were generated with immunoSEQ multiplex PCR, while TCRdb's copy carries only in-frame clones and drops some. The data show 500,000 or so clones, around 88% seen once. Findings and caveats of the study: Those who received the vaccine showed greater spike-specific TCR breadth than those given placebo.

Trimming cost V 0 bases and J 4 bases, with 9 bases left between them. Germline V CDR1 and CDR2: MNHEY, SVGEGT. This CDR3 spans 14 amino acids. Turning to this clone: Its antigen is currently unknown.

Treatment here: 15 to 20 received Ad26.COV2.S at low or high dose, single or two shots; several received placebo; per-sample allocation not given. After the first vaccine or placebo injection, samples were drawn on day 63. SARS-CoV-2 spike from the Wuhan strain was encoded by the vaccine, an Ad26 vector. The source was peripheral blood, collected in a trial of Ad26.COV2.S vaccine versus placebo. The chain is built from TRBV6-2 or TRBV6-3 and TRBJ1-1; D is uncertain. This sequence was found in a person aged 18-65 years who received the Ad26.COV2.S COVID-19 vaccine or a placebo. The CDR3 is CASSYSRWGTEAFF. The CDR3 coding sequence is TGTGCCAGCAGTTACTCGCGCTGGGGCACTGAAGCTTTCTTT.